The T cell receptor (beta chain) under discussion was sequenced for a study of blood T cells in healthy people across ages. PCR was performed a second time for 7 to 11 cycles using a sample-barcoded 5' primer and a J-beta primer mix. TCRdb analysed the 5' RACE reads with MiXCR anew, one entry per CDR3 protein. The repertoire holds 1.2 million to 1.5 million distinct CDR3 sequences, with approximately 59% as singletons. Deletions cut 2 bases from V and 0 bases from J, with 8 bases between. Germline-derived CDR1 and CDR2 are SGHKS and YYEKEE (reference sequence). The CDR3 extends over 14 amino acids. The sequencing sample was made of blood. The TCR comes from a man between 18 and 35 years old in good health. V gene TRBV5-5 combines with J gene TRBJ1-1; D ambiguous. The DNA of the CDR3 is TGTGCCAGCAGCTTTACTACCGTGAACACTGAAGCTTTCTTT. Translated: CASSFTTVNTEAFF.